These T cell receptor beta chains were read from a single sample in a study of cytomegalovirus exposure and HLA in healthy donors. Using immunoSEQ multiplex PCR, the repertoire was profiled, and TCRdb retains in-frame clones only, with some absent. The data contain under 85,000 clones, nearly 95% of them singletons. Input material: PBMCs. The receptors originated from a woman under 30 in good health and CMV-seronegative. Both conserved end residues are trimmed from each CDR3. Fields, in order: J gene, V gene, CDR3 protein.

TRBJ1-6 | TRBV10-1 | ASSENRGLSPLH
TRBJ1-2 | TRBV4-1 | ASSQEVQGHYGYT
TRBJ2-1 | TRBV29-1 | SVGESSYNEQF
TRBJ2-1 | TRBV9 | ASSPMTGGYNEQF
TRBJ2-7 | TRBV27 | ASSPFRDSYLSYEQY
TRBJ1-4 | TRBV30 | AWTGQAPNEKLF
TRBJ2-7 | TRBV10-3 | AISDSPGGAPYEQY
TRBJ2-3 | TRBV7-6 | ASSLGLAGGQDTQY
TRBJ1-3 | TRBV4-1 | ASSQARATRGTGNTIY
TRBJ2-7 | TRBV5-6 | ASREQGPPHYEQY
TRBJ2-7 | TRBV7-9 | ASSSASAPYEQY
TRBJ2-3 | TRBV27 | ASSSALAGALDTQY
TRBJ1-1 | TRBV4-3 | ASSQDLSGTMNTEAF
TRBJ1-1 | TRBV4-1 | ASSQLGLMNTEAF
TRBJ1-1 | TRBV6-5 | ASSYSTSAAEAF
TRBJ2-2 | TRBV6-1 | ASSEAPSGRFVTGELF
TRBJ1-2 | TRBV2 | ASSRDSPNGYT
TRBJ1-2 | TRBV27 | ASSSRTPDYGYT
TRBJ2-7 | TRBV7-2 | ASSHGQGPYEQY
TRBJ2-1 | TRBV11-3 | ASSQNGLYEQF
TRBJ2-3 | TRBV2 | ASSVLAGIDAIDTQY
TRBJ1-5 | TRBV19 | ASNGQGGYQPQH
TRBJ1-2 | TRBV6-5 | ASKTGLNGYT
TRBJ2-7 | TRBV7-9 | ASSSSRAGDLEQY
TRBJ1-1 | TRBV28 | ASSFDGTEAF
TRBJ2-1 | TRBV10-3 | AISESKSSEQF
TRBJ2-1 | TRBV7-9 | ASSLATTSGGSYNEQF
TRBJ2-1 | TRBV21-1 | ASSRPADRESPFPAYNEQF
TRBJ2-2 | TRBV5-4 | ASSWTGGVTGELF
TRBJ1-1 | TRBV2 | ATTSRQGGTEAF
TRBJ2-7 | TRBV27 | ASSLGQGNYEQY
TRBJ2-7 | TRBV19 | ASSTGQGRYEQY
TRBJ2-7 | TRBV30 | AWTRPAGAYEQY
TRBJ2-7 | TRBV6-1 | GTNREGLPYEQY
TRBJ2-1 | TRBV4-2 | ASSQVAGGTYNEQF
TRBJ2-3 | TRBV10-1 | ASSRDYTDTQY
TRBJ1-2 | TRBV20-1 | SGGAGYT
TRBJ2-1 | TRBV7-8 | ASSLGGERVEQF
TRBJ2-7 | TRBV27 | ASSPSVGPYEQY
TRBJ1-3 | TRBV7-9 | ASSEITSGQFSSGNTIY
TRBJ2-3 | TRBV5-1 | ASSLVGAGLAGAQAEQY
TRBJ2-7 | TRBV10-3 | AIRSQTSSYEQY
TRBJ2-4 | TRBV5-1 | ASSLVGDSENIQY
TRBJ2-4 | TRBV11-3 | ASSLGQGRDIQY
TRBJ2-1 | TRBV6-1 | ASSDTGGAGWNEQF
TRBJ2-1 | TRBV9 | ASSVASGNHNEQF
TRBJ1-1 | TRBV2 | ASSVNRVNTEAF
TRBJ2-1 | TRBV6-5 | ASTLSGGPYNEQF
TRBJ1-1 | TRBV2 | ASSVRQLNTEAF
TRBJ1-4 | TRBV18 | ASSPVGQGDEKLF
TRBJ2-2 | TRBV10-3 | AISESGGNTGELF